The rows below give T cell receptor beta chains drawn from one sample of a study of cytomegalovirus exposure and HLA in healthy donors. This table comes from immunoSEQ multiplex PCR, and its TCRdb copy is limited to in-frame clones, with some not included. Altogether 90,000 or so clones are present, 82% being singletons, with the ten largest covering roughly 3.5%. What was sequenced was PBMCs. All receptors come from a man aged 25 to 40 in good health and CMV-seropositive. CDR3s include the opening cysteine and the closing phenylalanine or tryptophan. Fields, in order: V gene, D gene, clone size, J gene, CDR3 DNA, CDR3 protein. The D gene is left open where the match is weak. A row's size may be missing; if present it is once, few, many or a size class.

TRBV6-1,TRBD2,-,TRBJ2-1,TGTGCCAGCATTTCTAGCGGGAGTTTTAATGAGCAGTTCTTC,CASISSGSFNEQFF
TRBV6-5,TRBD1,-,TRBJ2-7,TGTGCCAGCAGTTACTCGACAGGGAACGAGCAGTACTTC,CASSYSTGNEQYF
TRBV15,-,-,TRBJ2-2,TGTGCCACCAGCAGAGAACAGGTGATCACCGGGGAGCTGTTTTTT,CATSREQVITGELFF
TRBV15,TRBD2,-,TRBJ2-1,TGTGCCACCAGCAGAGGAAATAGCGGGAGTAGTAATGAGCAGTTCTTC,CATSRGNSGSSNEQFF
TRBV28,-,-,TRBJ1-3,TGTGCCAGCAGTTTTGGCGGTTTTGGAAACACCATATATTTT,CASSFGGFGNTIYF
TRBV5-1,-,-,TRBJ2-2,TGCGCCAGCAGCTTGAGACGGTCCGAGGCCGGGGAGCTGTTTTTT,CASSLRRSEAGELFF
TRBV11-2,TRBD2,-,TRBJ2-5,TGTGCCAGCAGCCCGCGGACAAGGACTAGCGGGTACCAAGAGACCCAGTACTTC,CASSPRTRTSGYQETQYF
TRBV4-2,TRBD1,-,TRBJ2-1,TGTGCCAGCAGCCAGACCGGGACAGGGGAACTTTACAATGAGCAGTTCTTC,CASSQTGTGELYNEQFF
TRBV15,-,once,TRBJ1-5,TGTGCCACCAGCAGAGATCGGGGTCAGCCCCAGCATTTT,CATSRDRGQPQHF
TRBV5-1,-,-,TRBJ1-1,TGCGCCAGCAGCTTGGATTCGGGGAACACTGAAGCTTTCTTT,CASSLDSGNTEAFF
TRBV7-9,TRBD2,-,TRBJ2-7,TGTGCCAGCATGGGACTAGCGGGAGGGAAAGTTGCCTACGAGCAGTACTTC,CASMGLAGGKVAYEQYF
TRBV6-1,-,-,TRBJ1-2,TGTGCCAGCAGTGAACTGTCACAGGACCTTAACTATGGCTACACCTTC,CASSELSQDLNYGYTF
TRBV7-9,-,-,TRBJ1-1,TGTGCCAGCAGCGGCCCCCCCTTGAACACTGAAGCTTTCTTT,CASSGPPLNTEAFF
TRBV19,-,-,TRBJ1-5,TGTGCCAGTAGTGGACAGACTAATCAGCCCCAGCATTTT,CASSGQTNQPQHF
TRBV7-9,-,-,TRBJ1-2,TGTGCCAGCAGCTTAGCCGGGGGGAGCTATGGCTACACCTTC,CASSLAGGSYGYTF
TRBV28,TRBD2,once,TRBJ2-7,TGTGCCAGCAGTTTAGGAGCGGGAGCTCTCTACGAGCAGTACTTT,CASSLGAGALYEQYF
TRBV28,-,-,TRBJ2-7,TGTGCCAGCAGTTTTTTAGACGGGAGCTCCTACGAGCAGTACTTC,CASSFLDGSSYEQYF